This TCR beta chain was found in a study of Graves' ophthalmopathy and Graves' hyperthyroidism. On the study more broadly: Before any treatment, peripheral blood was taken at the initial diagnosis.

Hyperthyroidism was classified as stable if no ophthalmopathy occurred within 18 months of follow-up. Included hyperthyroidism patients were aged 18 to 65 and newly diagnosed (under 2 months' duration). The study excluded patients with other autoimmune diseases, uncontrolled infections, pregnancy or lactation. This clonotype has a count of ten or more. The TCR beta CDR3 regions underwent amplification from RNA transcripts. Second-round multiplex PCR came after a first-round RT-PCR that employed HTBI primers. TCRdb recomputed calls from the multiplex PCR reads with MiXCR, one row per CDR3 protein. The sample lists about 380,000 distinct CDR3 sequences; approximately 15% were seen once. The receptor comes from a young woman with stable Graves' hyperthyroidism. Sequencing input: peripheral blood.

The CDR3 sequence is CASSSNRGLGGSTEAFF. For the CDR3, the DNA is TGTGCCAGCAGCTCGAACAGGGGACTTGGGGGTAGCACTGAAGCTTTCTTT. The J gene is TRBJ1-1, the V gene TRBV11-2; 7 bases agree with TRBD1. Germline lookup yields CDR1 SGHAT and CDR2 FQNNGV. The CDR3 runs 17 residues. V shed 4 bases and J 4 bases; nucleotides not matched to a gene: 15.